The clone carrying this TCR beta chain was seen just once. Its antigen remains unidentified. These data originate in a study of cytomegalovirus exposure and HLA in healthy donors. Study results and caveats: The TCR clusters that emerged in the first cohort tended, a later analysis found, to co-occur in the approximately 120 validation repertoires.

Trimming removed 8 bases from V and 4 bases from J, with 12 bases in between. Germline CDR1 SNHLY, CDR2 FYNNEI. There are 13 residues in the CDR3. TCRdb's table, derived via immunoSEQ multiplex PCR, lists solely in-frame clones and lacks some. The profile shows 150,000 to 200,000 clones, about 85% of them singletons. The TCR was taken from a man between 18 and 35 years old in good health and CMV-seropositive. Input material: PBMCs. This chain links TRBV2 with TRBJ2-1; D perhaps matches TRBD2 (6 bases). CDR3 residues: CASEASAYNEQFF. The DNA of the CDR3 is TGTGCCAGCGAGGCTAGCGCGTACAATGAGCAGTTCTTC. Together with reference TRBV2 and TRBJ2-1, the CDR3 gives the full variable domain: EPEVTQTPSHQVTQMGQEVILRCVPISNHLYFYWYRQILGQKVEFLVSFYNNEISEKSEIFDDQFSVERPDGSNFTLKIRSTKLEDSAMYFCASEASAYNEQFFGPGTRLTVL.